What follows describes a single TCR beta chain. This clone's antigen is unknown. The input lacks base qualities; no much larger clone sits a single base away. The library came from PCR. TCR sequencing of DNA from cultured CD4+ T cells used the Oncomine TCR Beta short-read assay at the Johns Hopkins FTIC core. Genomic DNA was extracted from the cultured CD4+ T cells with the QIAamp micro DNA kit. Oncomine TCR Beta libraries made from cultured CD4+ T cells were pooled using unique dual indexes and sequenced on an Illumina iSeq 100. Turning to the authors' computational methods: Non-productive sequences were filtered out, and CDR3s that did not start with C, did not end with F or W, or were shorter than 7 amino acids were discarded. Antigen-specific clonotypes were identified with the MANAFEST web application by comparing peptide-stimulated wells with reference and other culture wells. To be called positive, a clone needed an FDR below 0.05, an odds ratio above 5, and a productive frequency above 0.1% in at least two of three replicate wells. Cross-reactive clonotypes were defined as significantly expanded in both SARS-CoV-2 spike wells and at least one common cold coronavirus spike condition. Using R version 3.6.1, CDR3 homology was evaluated through Levenshtein distances (stringdist) along with unrooted phylogenetic trees (ape). Through fastp at Q25 and MiXCR, TCRdb rebuilt clones from the public reads, retaining in-frame beta chains. Each CDR3 protein appears once, grouped with its most common genes and DNA. TCRdb, not the authors, supplied the V and J calls. In this sample the table shows approximately 20,000 distinct CDR3 sequences, approximately 56% of which occur a single time. The ten largest account for approximately 15% of the sample.

The entry originates in a study of vaccination and CD4 T cells after COVID-19 (dated by TCRdb to 2021 to 2024). For the wider study: SARS-CoV-2 positivity had been established in the convalescent patients by nasal swab PCR, and mild disease was recorded in several of these patients and severe disease in one. In the convalescent cohort there were six males and four females, among whom were two Hispanic individuals, seven Caucasians, two Asians and one multiracial person. Participants received two doses of either the Pfizer-BioNTech BNT162b2 vaccine (n=8) or the Moderna mRNA-1273 vaccine (n=2). Post-COVID blood samples from convalescent patients were collected a median of roughly 100 days after diagnosis, with a range of 35 to 161 days. The time from the second vaccine dose to post-vaccine blood sampling had a median of around 72 days and ranged from about 14 to 250 days. Culture stimuli were overlapping spike peptide pools from SARS-CoV-2 and from the common cold coronaviruses HCoV-NL63, HCoV-OC43 and HCoV-229E. Control cultures used a CEFX viral epitope pool as positive control, an HIV-1 Nef peptide pool as negative control, or no peptide. In under twelve COVID-19 convalescent patients and a few infection-naive healthy vaccine recipients, researchers compared the spike-specific CD4+ TCR repertoire from before mRNA vaccination with the repertoire from after. The paper as a whole reports these results and caveats: In convalescent patients, nearly all vaccine-specific clones (304 of 307) were found to be mono-reactive for SARS-CoV-2 spike rather than cross-reactive with common cold coronaviruses. Although the median number of SARS-CoV-2-reactive clonotypes went up from around 19 after infection to about 38 after vaccination, the increase was not significant. Among convalescent patients, a median about 86% of the SARS-CoV-2-reactive clones seen after vaccination appeared only after vaccination, which suggests priming specific to the vaccine. Relatively few convalescent patients were included in the study, and early timepoints after natural infection were not analyzed.

The sample's treatment or condition label, decoded: roughly nine-day PBMC culture with coronavirus spike peptide pools or control peptides (ViraFEST assay). To expand antigen-specific T cells with peptide pools and then pick out the expanded clonotypes through TCR sequencing, the study relied on the ViraFEST assay. The positive SARS-CoV-2 PCR tests of the convalescent patients were dated from March to December 2020, before the Alpha, Beta and Delta variants emerged in the United States. Roughly 2.1 million PBMCs per well were cultured in IMDM with approximately 4.9% human AB serum and approximately 10 IU/ml IL-2, plus 10 ug/ml peptide pools. On days 3 and 7, half of the culture medium was replaced with fresh IL-2-containing medium. Once the cells had been in culture for around nine days, the EasySep CD4+ T cell isolation kit was used to isolate CD4+ T cells by negative selection. Ficoll-Paque Plus gradient centrifugation was used to isolate PBMCs from whole blood, and the isolated PBMCs were then either used fresh or cryopreserved at -140C. Each culture condition was generally run in triplicate wells.

The sample here was CD4+ T cells from blood, cultured in vitro, taken before SARS-CoV-2 vaccination. This sequence originates from a human donor who had recovered from COVID-19.

The CDR3 protein sequence reads: CSATRSRLAGALRSTDTQYF. The DNA reads as follows: TGCAGTGCTACCCGATCCCGGCTAGCGGGTGCACTTAGAAGCACAGATACGCAGTATTTT. The chain links TRBV20-1 with TRBJ2-3, with 8 bases in between that match TRBD2. The germline V gene (reference sequence) supplies CDR1 DFQATT and CDR2 SNEGSKA. The junction shows trimming of 4 bases on V and 0 bases on J, and the gene matches do not reach 21 bases of it. Including cysteine and phenylalanine, the CDR3 has 20 amino acids. CDR3 DNA is the only sequence kept; it has 60 bases, read in frame from the first base.